This record concerns one TCR beta chain sequence. The data were taken from a study of T cell responses to AZD1222 COVID-19 vaccine. Method: immunoSEQ multiplex PCR; TCRdb's copy keeps in-frame clones and lacks some. Of fewer than 120,000 clones listed, 70% to 90% are singletons. Deletions cut 3 bases from V and 0 bases from J, with 9 bases between. The CDR3 covers 15 residues. Germline V gene lookup returns CDR1 LNHDA and CDR2 SQIVND (reference sequence). The V call is TRBV19, the J call TRBJ1-5; D is ambiguous. The source of this sequence is an adult in good health. The material was peripheral blood, obtained on day 0 of AZD1222 vaccination. The CDR3 loop is CASSISPSSNQPQHF. The CDR3 coding sequence is TGTGCCAGTAGTATCAGCCCGAGTAGCAATCAGCCCCAGCATTTT.